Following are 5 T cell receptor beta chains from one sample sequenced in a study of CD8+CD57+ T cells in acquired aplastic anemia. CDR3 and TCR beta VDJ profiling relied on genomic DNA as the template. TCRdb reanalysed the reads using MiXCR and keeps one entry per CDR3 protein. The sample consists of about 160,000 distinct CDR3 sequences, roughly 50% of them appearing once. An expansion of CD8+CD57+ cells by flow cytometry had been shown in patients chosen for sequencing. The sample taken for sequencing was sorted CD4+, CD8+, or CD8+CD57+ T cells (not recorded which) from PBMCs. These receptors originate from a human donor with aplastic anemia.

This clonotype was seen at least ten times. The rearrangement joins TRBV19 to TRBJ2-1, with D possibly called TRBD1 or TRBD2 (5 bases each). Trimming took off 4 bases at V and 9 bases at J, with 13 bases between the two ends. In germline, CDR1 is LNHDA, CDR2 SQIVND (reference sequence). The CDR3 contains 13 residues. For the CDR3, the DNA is TGTGCCAGTAGTAGCGCCGGGGCGGGTGAGCAGTTCTTC. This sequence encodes CASSSAGAGEQFF. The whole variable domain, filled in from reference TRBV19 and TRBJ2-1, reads DGGITQSPKYLFRKEGQNVTLSCEQNLNHDAMYWYRQDPGQGLRLIYYSQIVNDFQKGDIAEGYSVSREKKESFPLTVTSAQKNPTAFYLCASSSAGAGEQFFGPGTRLTVL.

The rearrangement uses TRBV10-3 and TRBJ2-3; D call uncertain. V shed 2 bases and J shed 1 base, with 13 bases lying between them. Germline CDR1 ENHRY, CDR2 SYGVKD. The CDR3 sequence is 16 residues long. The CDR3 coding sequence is TGTGCCATCAGTGAGACCCGGAGTTTGGGCACAGATACGCAGTATTTT. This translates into CAISETRSLGTDTQYF.

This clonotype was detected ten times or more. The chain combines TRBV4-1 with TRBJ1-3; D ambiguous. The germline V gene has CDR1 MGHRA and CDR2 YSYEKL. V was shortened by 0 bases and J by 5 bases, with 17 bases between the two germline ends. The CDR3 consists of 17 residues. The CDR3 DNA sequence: TGCGCCAGCAGCCAAGACCCGGCGGCCCGCGGACGAAACACCATATATTTT. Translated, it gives CASSQDPAARGRNTIYF.

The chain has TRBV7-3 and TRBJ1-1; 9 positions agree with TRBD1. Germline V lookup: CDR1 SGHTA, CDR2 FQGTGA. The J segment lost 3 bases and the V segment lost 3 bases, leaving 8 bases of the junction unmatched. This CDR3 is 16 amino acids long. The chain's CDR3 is CASSLAYRGLDTEAFF. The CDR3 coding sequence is TGTGCCAGCAGCTTGGCCTACAGGGGGCTCGACACTGAAGCTTTCTTT.

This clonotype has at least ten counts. The CDR3 coding sequence is TGTGCCAGCAGTCATGATGTAGGACTTAGGGGCTACACCTTC. The encoded protein is CASSHDVGLRGYTF. The rearrangement uses TRBV5-8 and TRBJ1-2; D is unclear. The CDR3 loop spans 14 amino acids. CDR1 and CDR2 (germline): SGHTS, YDEGEE. The V gene lost 5 bases and the J gene lost 8 bases, with 19 bases spanning the gap.